The sample holds many counts of the clone carrying this TCR beta chain. The antigen is undetermined. These data come from a study of T cells in Graves' hyperthyroidism and ophthalmopathy. Regarding the study as a whole: The model anticipated ophthalmopathy a median around six months pre-onset.

TCR beta CDR3 region amplification was performed from RNA transcripts. HTBI primers were employed in a first-round RT-PCR of the TCR CDR3. Each CDR3 protein gets one entry after TCRdb re-called the multiplex PCR reads with MiXCR. The table lists 530,000 or so distinct CDR3 sequences, 35% to 55% of them singletons. This CDR3 has 14 residues. V lost 0 bases, J lost 4 bases, and 4 bases stayed unmatched. CDR1 SGHRS and CDR2 YFSETQ come from the germline V gene. Patients showing uncontrolled infection, other autoimmune disease, pregnancy or lactation were ineligible. This clonotype was obtained from a woman in her late teens or twenties with Graves' hyperthyroidism. The chain has TRBV5-1 and TRBJ2-7; TRBD2 matches 7 bases. Source material: peripheral blood or thyroid tissue (not recorded which). The CDR3 loop reads CASSLAAGVYEQYF. CDR3 coding DNA: TGCGCCAGCAGCTTGGCGGCGGGAGTATACGAGCAGTACTTC.